This is a list of T cell receptor beta chains from one sample in a study of cytotoxic CD8 clonotypes in ibrutinib-treated CLL. Libraries were prepared by immunoSEQ multiplex PCR; TCRdb keeps only in-frame clonotypes and omits some of them. The table records approximately 210,000 clones, about 72% of them present only once. This material consisted of PBMCs, taken after 24 months of ibrutinib treatment. The receptors shown here come from a human donor with chronic lymphocytic leukemia. Both conserved end residues are part of each CDR3. The order of the fields is J gene, D gene, clone size, V gene, CDR3 protein, CDR3 DNA. A D gene is named only where the DNA matches it firmly. Clone size is shown for a subset of rows, as once, few, many or a class of expanded clone.

TRBJ2-7 NA once TRBV7-9 CASSLAGGDPYEQYF TGTGCCAGCAGCTTAGCTGGCGGGGACCCCTACGAGCAGTACTTC
TRBJ2-7 TRBD2 NA TRBV7-2 CASSLRLAGPYEQYF TGTGCCAGCAGCCTACGACTAGCGGGACCCTACGAGCAGTACTTC
TRBJ2-2 TRBD1 NA TRBV7-3 CASSPQQGVNTGELFF TGTGCCAGCAGCCCGCAACAGGGGGTAAACACCGGGGAGCTGTTTTTT
TRBJ2-7 NA NA TRBV11-2 CASSLDQVLATSEQYF TGTGCCAGCAGCTTAGATCAGGTGCTCGCAACCTCCGAGCAGTACTTC
TRBJ2-5 NA NA TRBV14 CASSPLRFWVETQYF TGTGCCAGCAGCCCTCTTCGGTTTTGGGTAGAGACCCAGTACTTC
TRBJ2-7 NA NA TRBV18 CASSPSARKFYEQYF TGTGCCAGCTCACCATCGGCTAGGAAATTCTACGAGCAGTACTTC
TRBJ2-7 NA NA TRBV2 CASSERAGENYEQYF TGTGCCAGCAGTGAAAGAGCCGGGGAGAATTACGAGCAGTACTTC
TRBJ2-1 NA few TRBV27 CASKDRAGNEQFF TGTGCCAGCAAGGACAGAGCTGGGAATGAGCAGTTCTTC
TRBJ2-7 TRBD1 NA TRBV2 CASSVIGTGYEQYF TGTGCCAGCAGTGTTATTGGGACAGGATACGAGCAGTACTTC
TRBJ2-1 NA NA TRBV25-1 CASSAGSASEQFF TGTGCCAGCAGTGCGGGCAGCGCGAGCGAGCAGTTCTTC
TRBJ2-6 NA once TRBV5-4 CASSLKQGGSGANVLTF TGTGCCAGCAGCTTGAAACAGGGCGGCTCTGGGGCCAACGTCCTGACTTTC
TRBJ2-1 TRBD2 once TRBV5-4 CASSPREGLYNEQFF TGTGCCAGCAGCCCGCGGGAGGGCCTTTACAATGAGCAGTTCTTC
TRBJ2-7 TRBD2 NA TRBV2 CASCSGRGYEQYF TGTGCCAGCTGTTCGGGGAGGGGATACGAGCAGTACTTC
TRBJ1-2 NA NA TRBV29-1 CSVKLAREISNYGYTF TGCAGCGTTAAATTGGCCAGGGAGATTTCAAACTATGGCTACACCTTC
TRBJ2-7 TRBD1 NA TRBV4-1 CASSQVFWDRDNYEQYF TGCGCCAGCAGCCAAGTCTTTTGGGACAGGGATAATTACGAGCAGTACTTC
TRBJ1-3 NA NA TRBV29-1 CSVGGPGNTIYF TGCAGCGTTGGAGGCCCCGGAAACACCATATATTTT
TRBJ1-1 NA NA TRBV10-3 CAIRENTEAFF TGTGCCATCAGGGAAAACACTGAAGCTTTCTTT
TRBJ1-2 NA NA TRBV5-4 CASSPTGDTHYGYTF TGTGCCAGCAGCCCAACAGGAGACACTCACTATGGCTACACCTTC
TRBJ2-7 TRBD1 NA TRBV2 CASQGARYEQYF TGTGCCAGCCAGGGGGCGCGTTACGAGCAGTACTTC
TRBJ2-3 TRBD2 NA TRBV7-6 CASSSKLAGGTDTQYF TGTGCCAGCAGCTCCAAACTAGCGGGAGGCACAGATACGCAGTATTTT
TRBJ2-1 NA NA TRBV20-1 CSAEVGAEQFF TGCAGTGCCGAAGTAGGCGCTGAGCAGTTCTTC
TRBJ2-7 NA once TRBV11-1 CASSWAETYEQYF TGTGCCAGCAGCTGGGCTGAGACCTACGAGCAGTACTTC
TRBJ1-2 NA NA TRBV9 CASSASHRFRYTF TGTGCCAGCAGCGCCTCCCACAGGTTTCGCTACACCTTC
TRBJ2-3 NA NA TRBV6-5 CASTSRTTDTQYF TGTGCCAGCACCTCGAGGACCACAGATACGCAGTATTTT
TRBJ1-2 NA NA TRBV27 CASSPALGRGIDYGYTF TGTGCCAGCAGTCCCGCCCTCGGAAGGGGCATAGACTATGGCTACACCTTC
TRBJ1-1 NA NA TRBV29-1 CSVAQDIEVTEAFF TGCAGCGTTGCACAGGACATAGAGGTGACTGAAGCTTTCTTT
TRBJ1-2 NA NA TRBV30 CAWSVRWADKDYGYTF TGTGCCTGGAGTGTACGTTGGGCAGATAAAGACTATGGCTACACCTTC
TRBJ1-1 NA few TRBV19 CASSMTYRKVTEAFF TGTGCCAGTAGTATGACATACCGCAAGGTCACTGAAGCTTTCTTT
TRBJ2-1 TRBD2 once TRBV5-1 CASSPGTTNEQFF TGCGCCAGCAGCCCCGGGACTACAAATGAGCAGTTCTTC
TRBJ2-7 NA NA TRBV4-1 CASSQVSTPGYEQYF TGCGCCAGCAGCCAAGTATCGACACCGGGCTACGAGCAGTACTTC
TRBJ1-2 NA NA TRBV18 CASSPTGDVHNYGYTF TGTGCCAGCTCACCCACCGGGGACGTCCATAACTATGGCTACACCTTC
TRBJ2-1 NA NA TRBV5-4 CASSGGGAANEQFF TGTGCCAGCAGCGGGGGAGGCGCCGCCAATGAGCAGTTCTTC
TRBJ2-7 TRBD1 NA TRBV5-1 CASSGDRYQQYF TGCGCCAGCAGCGGGGACAGGTACCAGCAGTACTTC
TRBJ2-7 NA NA TRBV18 CASSRGAGITYEQYF TGTGCCAGCTCACGAGGGGCGGGTATAACCTACGAGCAGTACTTC
TRBJ2-7 NA NA TRBV2 CASSPWDEQYF TGTGCCAGCAGCCCTTGGGACGAGCAGTACTTC
TRBJ1-2 TRBD1 once TRBV10-1 CASSEAGTGLRFGGYTF TGCGCCAGCAGTGAGGCCGGGACAGGGCTTCGGTTTGGTGGCTACACCTTC
TRBJ2-7 NA once TRBV9 CASSTQSSYEQYF TGTGCCAGCAGCACCCAGAGCTCCTACGAGCAGTACTTC
TRBJ2-5 TRBD1 NA TRBV29-1 CSVKTGAQETQYF TGCAGCGTGAAAACAGGGGCCCAAGAGACCCAGTACTTC
TRBJ2-3 NA NA TRBV18 CASSPIFSSTDTQYF TGTGCCAGCTCACCAATCTTTTCCAGCACAGATACGCAGTATTTT
TRBJ2-7 NA NA TRBV11-2 CASSPGTWGNEQYF TGTGCCAGCAGCCCCGGGACTTGGGGGAACGAGCAGTACTTC
TRBJ2-4 NA NA TRBV7-8 CASSLVQFAKNIQYF TGTGCCAGCAGCTTAGTACAGTTCGCCAAAAACATTCAGTACTTC
TRBJ1-2 NA NA TRBV6-6 CASSYDKNYGYTF TGTGCCAGCAGTTACGACAAAAACTATGGCTACACCTTC
TRBJ1-2 NA NA TRBV9 CASSVGDESYGYTF TGTGCCAGCAGCGTAGGGGATGAAAGCTATGGCTACACCTTC
TRBJ1-2 NA few TRBV5-4 CASSLEIVYGYTF TGTGCCAGCAGCTTGGAAATTGTATATGGCTACACCTTC
TRBJ2-7 NA NA TRBV7-8 CASSLAPGTGYEQYF TGTGCCAGCAGCTTAGCCCCAGGGACTGGCTACGAGCAGTACTTC
TRBJ2-7 TRBD2 NA TRBV5-1 CASSLAYASGRIYEQYF TGCGCCAGCAGCTTGGCCTATGCTAGCGGGAGAATTTACGAGCAGTACTTC
TRBJ2-5 NA NA TRBV11-2 CASSCPWREETQYF TGTGCCAGCAGCTGTCCCTGGCGCGAAGAGACCCAGTACTTC
TRBJ1-3 NA once TRBV30 CAWSVFGGNTIYF TGTGCCTGGAGTGTTTTTGGGGGAAACACCATATATTTT
TRBJ2-7 NA NA TRBV6-5 CASSDRTVSYEQYF TGTGCCAGCAGTGACCGGACAGTCTCCTACGAGCAGTACTTC
TRBJ2-1 TRBD2 NA TRBV7-6 CASRQDQGLASYNEQFF TGTGCCAGCAGGCAAGACCAGGGACTAGCTAGTTACAATGAGCAGTTCTTC
TRBJ2-5 NA NA TRBV5-6 CASSLRPLVTQYF TGTGCCAGCAGCTTGCGGCCTTTGGTGACCCAGTACTTC
TRBJ1-1 NA NA TRBV7-9 CASSSRWGMNTEAFF TGTGCCAGCAGCTCCCGTTGGGGCATGAACACTGAAGCTTTCTTT
TRBJ2-7 NA NA TRBV27 CASSSSGGSEQYF TGTGCCAGCAGTTCGTCCGGGGGCTCCGAGCAGTACTTC
TRBJ1-2 NA NA TRBV5-1 CASSSTPFDGYGYTF TGCGCCAGCAGCTCCACACCCTTTGATGGCTATGGCTACACCTTC
TRBJ2-2 NA few TRBV7-8 CASSLMANTGELFF TGTGCCAGCAGCTTAATGGCGAACACCGGGGAGCTGTTTTTT
TRBJ2-7 NA once TRBV5-1 CASSLGPLGGIFSYEQYF TGCGCCAGCAGCTTGGGCCCGTTAGGCGGGATCTTCTCCTACGAGCAGTACTTC
TRBJ2-1 NA once TRBV9 CASSVDFGTIKSEQFF TGTGCCAGCAGCGTAGATTTTGGCACGATTAAGTCTGAGCAGTTCTTC